What follows are 21 T cell receptor beta chains derived from one specimen sequenced in a study of T-cell memory formation after mild COVID-19. A single record per CDR3 protein comes from TCRdb applying MiXCR to the 5' RACE reads. The sample gives 300,000 or so distinct CDR3 sequences, about 16% of which show up once; more than 20% is in the top ten. The source material was PBMCs or a T cell subset sorted from them (not recorded which). These receptors were obtained from a man aged 18 to 30 who had mild COVID-19 (a few samples of this study predate the infection). Cell type and time point are not known.

This clonotype was seen ten or more times. This rearrangement joins TRBV5-1 to TRBJ1-5; D gene uncertain. Germline CDR1 reads SGHRS; CDR2 reads YFSETQ. The CDR3 extends over 12 amino acids. Trimming took off 4 bases at V and 7 bases at J, with 9 bases between the two ends. This chain's CDR3 is CASSDLGQPQHF. In DNA, the CDR3 is TGCGCCAGCAGCGACCTAGGCCAGCCCCAGCATTTT.

The chain recombines TRBV4-1 with TRBJ1-5; D not certain. V was shortened by 1 base and J by 9 bases, with 13 bases between the two germline ends. Per germline, CDR1 MGHRA and CDR2 YSYEKL. The CDR3 spans 14 residues. The CDR3 sequence is CASSQVGMSGPQHF. The CDR3 DNA reads TGCGCCAGCAGCCAAGTCGGCATGTCAGGGCCCCAGCATTTT.

This clonotype was counted a few times. The J gene is TRBJ2-3, the V gene TRBV7-3; the D is unclear. V gave up 1 base and J gave up 10 bases, with 6 bases separating them. The CDR3 spans 11 residues. Per the germline V gene, CDR1 is SGHTA and CDR2 is FQGTGA. The CDR3 region is CASSLIHPQYF. The DNA for the CDR3 is TGTGCCAGCAGCTTAATACACCCGCAGTATTTT.

The chain joins TRBV24-1 to TRBJ1-2, with D possibly matching TRBD1 (5 bases). Germline CDR1 is KGHDR and CDR2 is SFDVKD. CDR3 length: 13 amino acids. V was cut by 1 base and J by 8 bases, with 10 bases left in between. The CDR3: CATSDLWDDGYTF. The CDR3 nucleotides are TGTGCCACCAGTGATTTATGGGACGACGGCTACACCTTC.

This clonotype occurred once. This chain uses TRBV29-1 with TRBJ1-1; D is unclear. V lost 7 bases and J 6 bases, leaving 12 bases between the germline ends. Germline V gene sequence: CDR1 SQVTM, CDR2 ANQGSEA. The CDR3 spans 11 residues. For the CDR3, the DNA is TGCAGCGGGATACTTTTGGCTGAAGCTTTCTTT. This translates into CSGILLAEAFF.

The gene calls are TRBV20-1 and TRBJ2-1; 7 bases are shared with TRBD1. After removal of 5 bases from V and 6 bases from J, the junction contained 4 bases not matched to a gene. CDR1 and CDR2 from the germline V gene are DFQATT and SNEGSKA (reference sequence). The CDR3 length is 12 residues. The CDR3 here is CSALTGFNEQFF. The CDR3 DNA sequence: TGCAGTGCTCTGACAGGGTTCAATGAGCAGTTCTTC.

The gene calls are TRBV4-1 and TRBJ1-5, with TRBD1 as a possible D gene (6 bases). Germline V CDR1 and CDR2: MGHRA, YSYEKL. Between the trimmed V and J ends, which lost 3 bases and 1 base, there was a span of 13 bases. The CDR3 consists of 16 residues. The CDR3 DNA reads as TGCGCCAGCAGCCATGAAGGGGGGGGGAGCAATCAGCCCCAGCATTTT. Protein sequence: CASSHEGGGSNQPQHF.

This clonotype was observed at least ten times. V usage is TRBV12-3 or TRBV12-4 and J usage is TRBJ2-2, with 8 bases lining up with TRBD1. V lost 4 bases to trimming and J lost 6 bases; unmatched junction nucleotides: 4. The CDR3 totals 14 residues. The CDR3 bases are TGTGCCAGCAGTTCCAGGGGGCTGGCCGGGGAGCTGTTTTTT. The encoded protein is CASSSRGLAGELFF.

The DNA of the CDR3 is TGTGCCAGCAGCCGTGGGACAGGGGGACGCTATAGCAATCAGCCCCAGCATTTT. Its protein is CASSRGTGGRYSNQPQHF. The chain uses TRBV7-2 and TRBJ1-5; the match to TRBD1 covers 11 bases. Germline CDR1 is SGHTA and CDR2 is FQGNSA. The CDR3 totals 18 residues. V shed 5 bases, J shed 0 bases, and the junction held 9 bases outside the gene matches.

This clonotype was seen at least ten times. V usage is TRBV12-3 or TRBV12-4 and J usage is TRBJ2-3; D not certain. Trimming took off 5 bases at V and 5 bases at J, with 5 bases between the two ends. The CDR3 runs to 11 residues. CDR3 in DNA: TGTGCCAGCAGTCAAGGAGATACGCAGTATTTT. This codes for CASSQGDTQYF.

The chain links TRBV7-2 to TRBJ2-5, with D uncertain. Trimming took 5 bases from V and 5 from J, leaving 9 bases between them. Germline loops: CDR1 SGHTA, CDR2 FQGNSA. The CDR3 spans 12 residues. This CDR3 is CASSPPTETQYF. The CDR3 DNA reads as TGTGCCAGCAGCCCACCCACGGAGACCCAGTACTTC.

The chain recombines TRBV7-2 with TRBJ1-6; a weak D match, TRBD1 (6 bases). Trimming took off 7 bases at V and 3 bases at J, with 13 bases between the two ends. Looked up from germline, CDR1 is SGHTA and CDR2 is FQGNSA. The CDR3 covers 15 residues. The CDR3 DNA is TGTGCCAGCAACCTGGCACAGGGCTATAATTCACCCCTCCACTTT. Translation: CASNLAQGYNSPLHF.

This clonotype was found a few times. This chain joins TRBV11-1 and TRBJ2-1, with D perhaps matching TRBD2 (5 bases). Per germline, CDR1 SGHAT and CDR2 FQDESV (reference sequence). This CDR3 is built from 16 residues. V dropped 4 bases and J dropped 3 bases, with 16 bases sitting between them. The CDR3 nucleotides are TGTGCCAGCAGCTCCCGGAGCCTCGGGGTCTACAATGAGCAGTTCTTC. Amino acids: CASSSRSLGVYNEQFF.

This clonotype has only a few counts. The chain joins TRBV5-1 to TRBJ2-2; 7 bases map to TRBD1. The CDR3 length is 15 residues. Germline CDR1 is SGHRS and CDR2 is YFSETQ. The ends lost 4 bases at V and 2 bases at J; junction bases unmatched: 5. The CDR3 sequence is CASSRGQANTGELFF. CDR3 bases: TGCGCCAGCAGCCGCGGACAGGCCAACACCGGGGAGCTGTTTTTT.

This clonotype came up a few times. This chain connects TRBV5-1 to TRBJ2-3; D is unclear. Germline CDR1 SGHRS, CDR2 YFSETQ. The V end was cut by 6 bases, the J end by 2 bases, with 13 bases between. The CDR3 extends over 14 amino acids. The CDR3 region is CASNSAPPTDTQYF. DNA for the CDR3: TGCGCCAGCAACAGCGCCCCTCCCACAGATACGCAGTATTTT.

The chain combines TRBV9 with TRBJ2-1; D is uncertain. The CDR3 covers 11 residues. Between the trimmed V and J ends, which lost 0 bases and 9 bases, there was a span of 4 bases. Germline-derived CDR1 and CDR2 are SGDLS and YYNGEE. CDR3 nucleotide sequence: TGTGCCAGCAGCGTAGGCATTGAGCAGTTCTTC. Its translation: CASSVGIEQFF.

This clonotype has only a few counts. This chain links TRBV29-1 with TRBJ2-1; 8 bases are shared with TRBD1. Germline CDR1 reads SQVTM; CDR2 reads ANQGSEA. V shed 4 bases and J 4 bases; nucleotides not matched to a gene: 6. CDR3 length equals 14 residues. Here the CDR3 reads CSVVNQGAYNEQFF. As DNA, the CDR3 is TGCAGCGTTGTCAACCAGGGGGCTTACAATGAGCAGTTCTTC.

V and J are TRBV28 and TRBJ2-5, with TRBD2 matching 7 bases. Trimming cost V 3 bases and J 4 bases; bases outside gene matches: 11. Germline V gene data show CDR1 as MDHEN and CDR2 as SYDVKM. The CDR3 length is 16 residues. The CDR3 DNA follows: TGTGCCAGCAGTTTCCTCCGCCTGCGGGGGATAGAGACCCAGTACTTC. Translated: CASSFLRLRGIETQYF.

In its sample, this clonotype was seen a few times. The CDR3 here is CASSPGQIISNQPQHF. The CDR3 DNA reads TGTGCCAGCAGCCCCGGACAGATAATTAGCAATCAGCCCCAGCATTTT. The chain combines TRBV7-2 with TRBJ1-5; D is perhaps TRBD1 (6 bases). Germline CDR1 and CDR2: SGHTA and FQGNSA. V was cut by 5 bases and J by 0 bases, with 14 bases left in between. The CDR3 covers 16 residues.

The table lists this clonotype with a few counts. V gene TRBV7-2 combines with J gene TRBJ2-5; the D gene is possibly TRBD2 (5 bases). This CDR3 is built from 14 residues. Germline V gene sequence: CDR1 SGHTA, CDR2 FQGNSA. Trimming removed 4 bases at V and 5 bases at J, with 14 bases between. The CDR3 sequence is CASSSAAGGETQYF. CDR3 DNA sequence: TGTGCCAGCAGCTCCGCGGCTGGCGGGGAGACCCAGTACTTC.

The chain combines TRBV5-1 with TRBJ2-3, with 13 bases that match TRBD2. The V segment lost 5 bases and the J segment 5 bases; nucleotides outside the gene matches: 5. The CDR3 runs 15 residues. Germline lookup yields CDR1 SGHRS and CDR2 YFSETQ. The CDR3 here is CASRTSGGARDTQYF. The CDR3 bases are TGCGCCAGCAGAACTAGCGGGGGGGCACGAGATACGCAGTATTTT.